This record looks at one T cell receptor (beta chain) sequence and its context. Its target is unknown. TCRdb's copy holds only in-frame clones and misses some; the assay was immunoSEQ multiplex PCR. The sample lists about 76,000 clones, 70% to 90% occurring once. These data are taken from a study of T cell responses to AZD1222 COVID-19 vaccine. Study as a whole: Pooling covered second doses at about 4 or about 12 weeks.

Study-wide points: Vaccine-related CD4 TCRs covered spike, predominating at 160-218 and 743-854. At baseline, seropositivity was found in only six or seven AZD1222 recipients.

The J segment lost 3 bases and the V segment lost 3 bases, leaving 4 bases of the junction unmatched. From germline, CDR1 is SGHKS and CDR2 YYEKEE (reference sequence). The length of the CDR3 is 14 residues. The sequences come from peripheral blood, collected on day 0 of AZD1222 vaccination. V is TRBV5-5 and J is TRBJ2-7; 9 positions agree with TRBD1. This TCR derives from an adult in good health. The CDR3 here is CASSSDRGGYEQYF. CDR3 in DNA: TGTGCCAGCAGCTCGGACAGGGGCGGCTACGAGCAGTACTTC.